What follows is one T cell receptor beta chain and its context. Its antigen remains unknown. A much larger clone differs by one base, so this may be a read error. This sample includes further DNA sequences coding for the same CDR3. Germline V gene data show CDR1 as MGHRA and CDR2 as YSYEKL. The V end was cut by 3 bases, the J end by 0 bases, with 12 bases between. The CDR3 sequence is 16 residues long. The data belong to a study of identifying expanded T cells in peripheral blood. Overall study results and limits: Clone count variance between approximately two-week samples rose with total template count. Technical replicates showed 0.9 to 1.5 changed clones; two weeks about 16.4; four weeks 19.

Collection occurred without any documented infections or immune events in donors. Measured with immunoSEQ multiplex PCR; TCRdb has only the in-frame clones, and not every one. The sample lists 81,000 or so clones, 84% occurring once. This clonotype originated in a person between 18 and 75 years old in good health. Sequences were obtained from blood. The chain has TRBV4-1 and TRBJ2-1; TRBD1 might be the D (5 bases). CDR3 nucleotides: TGCGCCAGCAGCCAGGTGGACATGATCTCCTACAATGAGCAGTTCTTC. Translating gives CASSQVDMISYNEQFF.